This T cell receptor beta chain originates from a study of CD8+CD57+ T cells in acquired aplastic anemia. Sequenced patients had shown CD8+CD57+ cell expansion by flow cytometry. Each patient gave a blood sample that was collected before any therapy had been received. CDR3 and TCR beta VDJ profiling relied on a genomic DNA template. TCRdb re-called the reads with MiXCR, one entry per CDR3 protein. The sample consists of roughly 170,000 distinct CDR3 sequences, less than 50% of them appearing once. Trimming pared 6 bases from V and 2 bases from J, leaving 7 bases between. CDR1 and CDR2 (germline): MNHEY, SMNVEV (reference sequence). This CDR3 spans 12 amino acids.

The sequenced sample was sorted CD4+, CD8+, or CD8+CD57+ T cells (not recorded which) from PBMCs. This sequence joins TRBV27 and TRBJ1-1, with unresolved D. The sequence came from a human donor with aplastic anemia. The CDR3 here is CASRRSNTEAFF. The CDR3, as DNA: TGTGCCAGCAGGAGGAGCAACACTGAAGCTTTCTTT.